These 7 T cell receptor beta chains share one sample of origin, sequenced in a study of hypomethylating agent response in myelodysplastic syndrome (dated by TCRdb to the early 2020s). The receptor library was made with the immunoSEQ multiplex PCR assay. TCRdb carries this immuneACCESS record with in-frame sequences only. Its versions omit some clonotypes, under half of them owing to an unresolved V gene in the studies checked, with the rest unexplained. Recorded for this sample are some 5,900 clones; 75% to 90% of them occurred a single time. Clones ranked in the top ten supply under 15% of the sample. The material sequenced was bone marrow, taken before or after starting hypomethylating agent treatment for myelodysplastic syndrome (not recorded which). These receptors were obtained from a human donor with myelodysplastic syndrome.

This clone appeared once. J is TRBJ2-3 and V is TRBV11-3, with D possibly TRBD2 on 6 matching bases. CDR1 SGHNT and CDR2 YENEEA come from the germline V gene. The length of the CDR3 is 15 residues. Trimming left V 1 base short and J 4 bases short, with 12 bases between. The CDR3 here is CASSLGGGEPDTQYF. The CDR3 bases are TGTGCCAGCAGCTTAGGGGGCGGGGAACCAGATACGCAGTATTTT.

This rearrangement joins TRBV5-6 to TRBJ2-2; perhaps TRBD1 as D (6 bases). There are 18 residues in the CDR3. V was cut by 2 bases and J by 2 bases, with 19 bases left in between. The germline CDR1 and CDR2 sequences are SGHDT and YYEEEE. Written as DNA, the CDR3 is TGTGCCAGCAGCTTTAATTGGTGGGGCAGGGGTAACACCGGGGAGCTGTTTTTT. Its translation is CASSFNWWGRGNTGELFF.

V usage is TRBV5-4 and J usage is TRBJ1-2; 8 bases align to TRBD1. This CDR3 spans 12 amino acids. In germline, CDR1 is SGHNT, CDR2 YYREEE (reference sequence). V shed 2 bases, J shed 8 bases, and the junction held 2 bases outside the gene matches. The CDR3 sequence: CASSFRGLGYTF. The CDR3 region has the DNA TGTGCCAGCAGCTTCAGGGGGCTGGGCTACACCTTC.

The V gene is TRBV5-1, the J gene TRBJ2-3; unclear D gene. The CDR3 contains 13 residues. The germline gives CDR1 SGHRS, CDR2 YFSETQ. V was pared by 4 bases and J by 4 bases, with 10 bases between. This CDR3 is CASSPMGPDTQYF. DNA of the CDR3: TGCGCCAGCAGCCCAATGGGTCCAGATACGCAGTATTTT.

The chain's CDR3 is CASNPLRGGGYTF. CDR3 nucleotide sequence: TGTGCCAGCAACCCCCTGCGGGGGGGCGGCTACACCTTC. The chain uses TRBV6-1 and TRBJ1-2; TRBD1 might be the D (6 bases). V lost 7 bases and J lost 8, with 17 bases in between. The germline CDR1 and CDR2 sequences are MNHNS and SASEGT. CDR3 length: 13 amino acids.

This clone was counted a single time. The V call is TRBV7-2, the J call TRBJ2-7, with TRBD2 matching 12 bases. Germline V gives CDR1 SGHTA, CDR2 FQGNSA. The CDR3 is 14 residues long. The V gene end was trimmed by 5 bases and the J gene end by 2 bases; junction bases not matched to a gene: 1. In nucleotides, the CDR3 is TGTGCCAGCAGCAGGACTAGCGGGGCCTACGAGCAGTACTTC. Protein product: CASSRTSGAYEQYF.

The V call is TRBV9, the J call TRBJ2-1; TRBD2 matches at 7 bases. J was trimmed by 0 bases and V by 0 bases; bases with no gene match: 3. From germline, CDR1 is SGDLS and CDR2 YYNGEE. The CDR3 has 16 residues. The CDR3 DNA is TGTGCCAGCAGCGTAGATCTAGCGGACTCCTACAATGAGCAGTTCTTC. Its translation is CASSVDLADSYNEQFF.